This T cell receptor (beta chain) was recovered during a study of cytomegalovirus exposure and HLA in healthy donors. PCR primers comprised 60 Vbeta and 13 Jbeta primers. Only in-frame clones appear in the TCRdb table, and some are missing; sequencing was by immunoSEQ multiplex PCR. This sample yields fewer than 200,000 clones, of which almost 80% are seen a single time; about 1.3% belongs to the top ten. Study results and limitations: The CMV antigen specificity of three CMV-associated chains was confirmed through in vitro analysis.

A word on this clone: As yet, its antigen is unknown.

All donors participated as healthy donors of bone marrow. In nominal health when sampled, donors likely had unrecorded immune exposures nonetheless. Germline V gives CDR1 LNHNV, CDR2 YYDKDF (reference sequence). V lost 2 bases, J lost 0 bases, and 10 bases lay in between. This CDR3 region has 15 residues. The V and J genes are TRBV15 and TRBJ2-5; D may be TRBD2 (6 bases). The sequenced sample consisted of PBMCs. The clonotype was recovered from a man under 40 in good health and CMV-seronegative. Here the CDR3 DNA reads TGTGCCACCAGCAGACTGGGGGGTAACCAAGAGACCCAGTACTTC. Its translation is CATSRLGGNQETQYF.